This T cell receptor (beta chain) was sequenced during a study of early T cells in non-severe SARS-CoV-2 infection. One entry per CDR3 protein, called by TCRdb with MiXCR from the 5' RACE reads. Of tens of thousands of distinct CDR3 sequences in the sample, about 6.5% were seen once. Study-wide findings and caveats: Comparison of clonotypes with VDJdb favored anti-spike CD8 responses while missing private and CD4 specificities.

This clonotype was observed a handful of times. As yet, its antigen is unknown. The germline gives CDR1 MRHNA, CDR2 SNTAGT. Germline trimming cut 0 bases from V and 2 bases from J; bases unmatched to any gene: 3. There are 16 residues in the CDR3. The TCR sequence derives from an adult who was a healthcare worker with PCR-confirmed SARS-CoV-2 infection or an uninfected control (not recorded which). The J gene is TRBJ2-3, the V gene TRBV6-4, with 9 bases fitting TRBD2. The sequencing sample was made of whole blood. The CDR3: CASSDSSGGATDTQYF. The CDR3 bases are TGTGCCAGCAGTGACTCTAGCGGGGGTGCCACAGATACGCAGTATTTT.